The present T cell receptor beta chain was sequenced within a study of OX40 agonist ivuxolimab in advanced cancers. Assay: immunoSEQ multiplex PCR; the TCRdb copy retains only in-frame clones and omits some. The top ten clones hold roughly 0.71% of a sample with 65,000 to 90,000 clones, 88% of them seen once. This CDR3 comprises 16 residues. Germline CDR1 is SEHNR and CDR2 is FQNEAQ (reference sequence). V dropped 5 bases and J dropped 7; count of bases not matched to a gene: 12. The source was CD4+ or CD8+ T cells sorted from blood, collected in a trial of the OX40 agonist ivuxolimab. The sequence derives from an adult with an advanced solid tumor such as melanoma, head and neck, liver or kidney cancer. The chain is built from TRBV7-9 and TRBJ2-1; 9 bases map to TRBD2. The CDR3 sequence: CASSPWGSGSMNEQFF. CDR3 nucleotides: TGTGCCAGCAGCCCATGGGGTAGCGGGAGCATGAATGAGCAGTTCTTC. Drawing the rest from reference TRBV7-9 and TRBJ2-1, the complete variable domain is DTGVSQNPRHKITKRGQNVTFRCDPISEHNRLYWYRQTLGQGPEFLTYFQNEAQLEKSRLLSDRFSAERPKGSFSTLEIQRTEQGDSAMYLCASSPWGSGSMNEQFFGPGTRLTVL.